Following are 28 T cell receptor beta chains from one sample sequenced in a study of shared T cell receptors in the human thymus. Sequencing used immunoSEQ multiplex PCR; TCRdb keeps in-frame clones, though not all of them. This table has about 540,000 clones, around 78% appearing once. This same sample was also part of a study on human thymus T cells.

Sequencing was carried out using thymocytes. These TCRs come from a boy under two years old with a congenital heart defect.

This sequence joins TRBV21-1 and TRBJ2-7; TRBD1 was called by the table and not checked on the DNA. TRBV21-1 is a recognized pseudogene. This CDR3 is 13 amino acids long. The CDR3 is CARLGQEGHEQYF. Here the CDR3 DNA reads TGTGCCCGCCTAGGACAGGAAGGCCACGAGCAGTACTTC.

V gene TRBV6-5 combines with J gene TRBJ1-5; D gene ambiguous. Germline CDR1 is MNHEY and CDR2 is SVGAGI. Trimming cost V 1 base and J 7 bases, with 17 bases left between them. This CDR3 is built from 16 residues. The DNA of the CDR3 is TGTGCCAGCAGTTACTTTAGTCCTCGGGGAGGCCAGCCCCAGCATTTT. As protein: CASSYFSPRGGQPQHF.

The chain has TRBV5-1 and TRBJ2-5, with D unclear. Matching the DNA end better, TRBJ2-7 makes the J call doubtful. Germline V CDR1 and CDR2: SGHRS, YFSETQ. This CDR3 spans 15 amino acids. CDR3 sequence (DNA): TGCGCCAGCAGCCTGGCGTGGTTGACAACCTACGAGCAGTACTTC. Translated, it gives CASSLAWLTTYEQYF.

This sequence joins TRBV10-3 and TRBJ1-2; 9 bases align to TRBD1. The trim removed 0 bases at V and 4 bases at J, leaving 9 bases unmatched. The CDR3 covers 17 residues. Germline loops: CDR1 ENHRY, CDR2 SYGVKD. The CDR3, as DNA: TGTGCCATCAGTGAGTCTATACAGGGGGCGCCCCTCTATGGCTACACCTTC. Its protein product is CAISESIQGAPLYGYTF.

The DNA for the CDR3 is TGCGCCAGCAGCCAAGATACAGGACTAGGGTCTAGCACAGATACGCAGTATTTT. Its translation is CASSQDTGLGSSTDTQYF. V gene TRBV4-1 combines with J gene TRBJ2-3, with 7 nucleotides matching TRBD2. There are 18 residues in the CDR3. Germline loops: CDR1 MGHRA, CDR2 YSYEKL. V dropped 0 bases and J dropped 0; count of bases not matched to a gene: 9.

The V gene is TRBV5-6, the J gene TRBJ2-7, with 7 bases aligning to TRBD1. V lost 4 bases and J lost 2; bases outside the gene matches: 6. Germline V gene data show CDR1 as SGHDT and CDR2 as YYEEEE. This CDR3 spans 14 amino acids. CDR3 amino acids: CASSPLTGTYEQYF. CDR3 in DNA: TGTGCCAGCAGCCCCCTGACAGGGACCTACGAGCAGTACTTC.

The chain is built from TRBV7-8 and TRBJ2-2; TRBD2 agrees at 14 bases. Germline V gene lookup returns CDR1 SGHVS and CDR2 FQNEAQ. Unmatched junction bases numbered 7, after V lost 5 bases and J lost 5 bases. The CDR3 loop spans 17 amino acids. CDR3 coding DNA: TGTGCCAGCAGCCTGGGGACTAGCGGGAGTGAGACCGGGGAGCTGTTTTTT. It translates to CASSLGTSGSETGELFF.

CDR3 bases: TGTGCCAGCAGTTCTAAACAGGGTAGCGCCGGGGAGCTGTTTTTT. Translated: CASSSKQGSAGELFF. The V gene is TRBV27, the J gene TRBJ2-2; D possibly corresponds to TRBD1 (6 bases). Germline V gene sequence: CDR1 MNHEY, CDR2 SMNVEV (reference sequence). V gave up 4 bases and J gave up 6 bases, with 15 bases separating them. The CDR3 covers 15 residues.

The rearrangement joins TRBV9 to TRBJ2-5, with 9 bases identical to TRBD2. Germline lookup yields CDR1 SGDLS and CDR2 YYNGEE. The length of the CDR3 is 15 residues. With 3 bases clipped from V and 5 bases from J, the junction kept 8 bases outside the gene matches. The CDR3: CASSGTSALGETQYF. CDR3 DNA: TGTGCCAGCAGCGGGACTAGCGCGCTGGGGGAGACCCAGTACTTC.

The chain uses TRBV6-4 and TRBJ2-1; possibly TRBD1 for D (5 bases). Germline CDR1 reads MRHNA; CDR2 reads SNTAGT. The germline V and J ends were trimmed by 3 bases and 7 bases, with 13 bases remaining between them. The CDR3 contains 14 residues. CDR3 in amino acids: CASSETALENEQFF. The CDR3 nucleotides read TGTGCCAGCAGTGAGACAGCATTAGAGAATGAGCAGTTCTTC.

The chain's CDR3 is CAWSGCQGASDTEAFF. The CDR3 nucleotides are TGTGCCTGGAGTGGGTGCCAGGGGGCATCGGACACTGAAGCTTTCTTT. V gene TRBV30 combines with J gene TRBJ1-1; the match to TRBD1 covers 8 bases. The junction had 10 bases not matched to a gene; V was cut back by 1 base and J by 3 bases. The CDR3 consists of 16 residues. Germline V gives CDR1 GTSNPN, CDR2 SVGIG (reference sequence). Based on the CDR3 plus reference TRBV30 and TRBJ1-1, the full variable domain is SQTIHQWPATLVQPVGSPLSLECTVEGTSNPNLYWYRQAAGRGLQLLFYSVGIGQISSEVPQNLSASRPQDRQFILSSKKLLLSDSGFYLCAWSGCQGASDTEAFFGQGTRLTVV.

The CDR3 DNA is TGTGCCAGCAGCCAAGATAAGCTGTCACAAGAGACCCAGTACTTC. Translation gives CASSQDKLSQETQYF. This chain uses TRBV14 with TRBJ2-5; D call uncertain. Trimming shortened V by 0 bases and J by 2 bases, and 10 bases separated the two germline ends. CDR3 length equals 15 residues. Germline CDR1 and CDR2: SGHDN and FVKESK.

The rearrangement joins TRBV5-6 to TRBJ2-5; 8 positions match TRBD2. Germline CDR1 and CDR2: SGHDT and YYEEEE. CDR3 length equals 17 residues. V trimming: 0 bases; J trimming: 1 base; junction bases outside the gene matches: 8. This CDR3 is CASSLGSVAGGQETQYF. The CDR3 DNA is TGTGCCAGCAGCTTGGGAAGTGTGGCGGGAGGCCAAGAGACCCAGTACTTC.

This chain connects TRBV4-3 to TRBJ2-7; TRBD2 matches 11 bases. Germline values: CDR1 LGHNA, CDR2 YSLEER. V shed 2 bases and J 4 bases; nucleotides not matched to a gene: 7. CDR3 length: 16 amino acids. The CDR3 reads CASSQHTGLADYEQYF. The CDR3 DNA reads TGCGCCAGCAGCCAACACACGGGACTAGCGGATTACGAGCAGTACTTC.

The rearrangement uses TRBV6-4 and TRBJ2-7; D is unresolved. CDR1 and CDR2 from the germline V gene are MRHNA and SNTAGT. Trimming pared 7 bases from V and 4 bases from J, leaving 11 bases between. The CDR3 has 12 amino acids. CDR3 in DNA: TGTGCCAGCACTCCCACTGGTTACGAGCAGTACTTC. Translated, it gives CASTPTGYEQYF.

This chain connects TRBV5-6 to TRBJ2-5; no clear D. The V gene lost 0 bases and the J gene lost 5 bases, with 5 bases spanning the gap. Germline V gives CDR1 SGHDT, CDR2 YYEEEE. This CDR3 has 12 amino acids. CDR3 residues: CASSLAGETQYF. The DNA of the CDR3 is TGTGCCAGCAGCTTGGCCGGGGAGACCCAGTACTTC.

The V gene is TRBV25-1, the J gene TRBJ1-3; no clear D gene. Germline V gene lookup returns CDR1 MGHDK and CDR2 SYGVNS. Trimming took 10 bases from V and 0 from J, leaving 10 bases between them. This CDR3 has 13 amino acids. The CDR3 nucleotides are TGTGCCACCCAACTTCGCTCTGGAAACACCATATATTTT. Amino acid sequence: CATQLRSGNTIYF. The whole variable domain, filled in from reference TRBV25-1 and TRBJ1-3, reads EADIYQTPRYLVIGTGKKITLECSQTMGHDKMYWYQQDPGMELHLIHYSYGVNSTEKGDLSSESTVSRIRTEHFPLTLESARPSHTSQYLCATQLRSGNTIYFGEGSWLTVV.

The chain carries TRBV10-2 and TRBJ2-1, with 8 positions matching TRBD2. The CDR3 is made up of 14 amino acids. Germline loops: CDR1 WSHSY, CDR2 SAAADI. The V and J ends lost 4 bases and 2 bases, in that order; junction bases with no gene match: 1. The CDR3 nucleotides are TGCGCCAGCAGTGTTAGCGGGACCTACAATGAGCAGTTCTTC. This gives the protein CASSVSGTYNEQFF.

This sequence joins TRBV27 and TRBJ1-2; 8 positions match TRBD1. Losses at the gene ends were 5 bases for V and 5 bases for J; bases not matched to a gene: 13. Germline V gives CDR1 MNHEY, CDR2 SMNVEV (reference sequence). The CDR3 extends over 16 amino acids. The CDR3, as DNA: TGTGCCAGCAGTGAGGGCAGGGGGCCTGCGTGGTATGGCTACACCTTC. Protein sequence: CASSEGRGPAWYGYTF.

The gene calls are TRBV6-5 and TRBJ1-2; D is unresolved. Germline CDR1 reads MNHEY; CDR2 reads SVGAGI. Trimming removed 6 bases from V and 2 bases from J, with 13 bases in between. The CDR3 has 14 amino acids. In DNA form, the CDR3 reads TGTGCCAGCAGCTCTCTCCGACAAAACTATGGCTACACCTTC. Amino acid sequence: CASSSLRQNYGYTF.

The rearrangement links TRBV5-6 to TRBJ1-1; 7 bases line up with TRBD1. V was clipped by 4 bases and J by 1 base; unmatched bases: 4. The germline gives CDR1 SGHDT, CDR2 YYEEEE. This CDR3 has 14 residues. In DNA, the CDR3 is TGTGCCAGCAGCAGGACAGGTTCGAACACTGAAGCTTTCTTT. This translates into CASSRTGSNTEAFF.

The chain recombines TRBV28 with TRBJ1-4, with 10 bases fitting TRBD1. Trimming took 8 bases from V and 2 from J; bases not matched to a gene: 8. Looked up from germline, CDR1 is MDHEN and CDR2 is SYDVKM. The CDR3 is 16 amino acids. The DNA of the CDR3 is TGTGCCAGCCTCAGACAGGGGGCGCCTACTAATGAAAAACTGTTTTTT. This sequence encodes CASLRQGAPTNEKLFF.

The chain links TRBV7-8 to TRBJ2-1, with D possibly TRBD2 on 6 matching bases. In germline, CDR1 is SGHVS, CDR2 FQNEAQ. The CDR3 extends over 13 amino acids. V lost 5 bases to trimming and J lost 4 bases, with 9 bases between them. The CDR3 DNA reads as TGTGCCAGCAGCATCCTAGCGTACAATGAGCAGTTCTTC. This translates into CASSILAYNEQFF. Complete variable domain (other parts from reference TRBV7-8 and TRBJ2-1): GAGVSQSPRYKVAKRGQDVALRCDPISGHVSLFWYQQALGQGPEFLTYFQNEAQLDKSGLPSDRFFAERPEGSVSTLKIQRTQQEDSAVYLCASSILAYNEQFFGPGTRLTVL.

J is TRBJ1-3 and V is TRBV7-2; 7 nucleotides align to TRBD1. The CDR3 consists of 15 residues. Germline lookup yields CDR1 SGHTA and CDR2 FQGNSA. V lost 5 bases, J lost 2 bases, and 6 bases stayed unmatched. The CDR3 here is CASSPTGVPGNTIYF. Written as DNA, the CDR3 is TGTGCCAGCAGCCCAACAGGGGTACCTGGAAACACCATATATTTT.

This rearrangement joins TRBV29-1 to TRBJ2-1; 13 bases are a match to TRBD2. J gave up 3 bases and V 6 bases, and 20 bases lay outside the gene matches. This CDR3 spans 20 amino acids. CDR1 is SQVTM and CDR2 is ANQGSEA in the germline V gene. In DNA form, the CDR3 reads TGCAGCGTCTCGGGACACCGAAGGACTAGCGGGAGCCCTGGCTACAATGAGCAGTTCTTC. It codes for CSVSGHRRTSGSPGYNEQFF.

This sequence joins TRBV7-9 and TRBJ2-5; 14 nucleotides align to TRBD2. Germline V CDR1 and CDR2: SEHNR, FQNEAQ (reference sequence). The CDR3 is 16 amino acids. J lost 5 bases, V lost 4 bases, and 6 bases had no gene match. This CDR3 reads CASSSTGTSGSETQYF. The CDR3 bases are TGTGCCAGCAGCTCAACCGGGACTAGCGGGAGTGAGACCCAGTACTTC. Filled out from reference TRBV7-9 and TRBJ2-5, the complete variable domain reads DTGVSQNPRHKITKRGQNVTFRCDPISEHNRLYWYRQTLGQGPEFLTYFQNEAQLEKSRLLSDRFSAERPKGSFSTLEIQRTEQGDSAMYLCASSSTGTSGSETQYFGPGTRLLVL.

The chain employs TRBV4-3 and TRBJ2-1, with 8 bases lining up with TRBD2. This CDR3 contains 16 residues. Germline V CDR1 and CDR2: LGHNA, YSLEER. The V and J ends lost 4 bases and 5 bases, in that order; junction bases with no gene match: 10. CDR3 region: CASSRTPRSGDNEQFF. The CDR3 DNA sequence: TGCGCCAGCAGCCGGACACCGCGTAGCGGGGACAATGAGCAGTTCTTC.

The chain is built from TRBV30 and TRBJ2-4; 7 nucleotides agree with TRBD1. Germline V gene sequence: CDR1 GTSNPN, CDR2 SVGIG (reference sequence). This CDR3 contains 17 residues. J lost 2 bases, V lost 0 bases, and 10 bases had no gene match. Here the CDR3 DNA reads TGTGCCTGGAGTGTAGGGAAACCGACAGGGTCCAAAAACATTCAGTACTTC. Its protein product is CAWSVGKPTGSKNIQYF.